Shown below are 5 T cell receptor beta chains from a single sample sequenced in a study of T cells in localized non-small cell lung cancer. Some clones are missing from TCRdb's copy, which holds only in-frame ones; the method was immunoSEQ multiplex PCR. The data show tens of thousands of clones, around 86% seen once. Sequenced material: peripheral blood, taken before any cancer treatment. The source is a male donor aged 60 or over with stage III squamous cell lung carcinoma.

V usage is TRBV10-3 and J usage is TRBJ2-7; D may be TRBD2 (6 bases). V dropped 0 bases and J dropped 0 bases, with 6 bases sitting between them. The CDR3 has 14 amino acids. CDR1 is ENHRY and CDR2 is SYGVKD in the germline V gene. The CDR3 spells CAISESGGSYEQYF. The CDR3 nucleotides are TGTGCCATCAGTGAGTCGGGGGGCTCCTACGAGCAGTACTTC.

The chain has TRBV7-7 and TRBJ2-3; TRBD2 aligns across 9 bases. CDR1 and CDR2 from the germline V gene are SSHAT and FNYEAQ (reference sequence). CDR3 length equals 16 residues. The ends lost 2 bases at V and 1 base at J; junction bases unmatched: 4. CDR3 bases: TGTGCCAGCAGCTTAAACGTAGCGGGAGGCACAGATACGCAGTATTTT. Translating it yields CASSLNVAGGTDTQYF.

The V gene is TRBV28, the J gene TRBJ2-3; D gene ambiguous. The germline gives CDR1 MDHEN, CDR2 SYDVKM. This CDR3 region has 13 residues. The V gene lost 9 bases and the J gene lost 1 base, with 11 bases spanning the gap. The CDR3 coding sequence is TGTGCCAGTAATCTACGGGGCACAGATACGCAGTATTTT. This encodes CASNLRGTDTQYF.

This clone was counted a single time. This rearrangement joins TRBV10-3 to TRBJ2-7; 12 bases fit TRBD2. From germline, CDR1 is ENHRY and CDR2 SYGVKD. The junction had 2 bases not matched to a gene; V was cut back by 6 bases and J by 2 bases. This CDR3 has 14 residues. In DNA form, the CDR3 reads TGTGCCATCAGCCTAGCGGGAGGGACCTACGAGCAGTACTTC. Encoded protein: CAISLAGGTYEQYF.

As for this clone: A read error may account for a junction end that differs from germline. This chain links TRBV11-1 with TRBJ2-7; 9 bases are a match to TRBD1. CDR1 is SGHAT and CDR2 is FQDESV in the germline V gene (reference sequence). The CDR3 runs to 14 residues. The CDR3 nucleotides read TGTGCCAGCAGTACCGGGACAGGGACATACGGGCAGTACTTC. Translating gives CASSTGTGTYGQYF.